These 3 T cell receptor beta chains were sequenced from one sample in a study of human T cells and chemical hapten exposure. Using its own MiXCR run on the RACE reads, TCRdb lists one record per CDR3 protein. The sample carries around 99,000 distinct CDR3 sequences, approximately 13% recorded once. The time point denotes: patch test 1, 2 weeks after DPC sensitization. Treatment here: therapeutic diphenylcyclopropenone sensitization with weekly scalp DPC. Sequencing used whole blood, obtained in connection with sensitization to the hapten diphenylcyclopropenone (DPC). The receptors here all came from a woman aged 40 to 55 with alopecia areata. Some clones in this sample may be carry-over from other donors' samples.

As to this clonotype: This may stem from a read error, because a much larger clone lies one nucleotide away. The chain combines TRBV18 with TRBJ2-4; 9 positions agree with TRBD2. The CDR3 extends over 15 amino acids. Germline-derived CDR1 and CDR2 are KGHSH and LQKENI. J lost 9 bases, V lost 6 bases, and 12 bases had no gene match. The CDR3 is CASSVIAGAGLIQYF. In DNA, the CDR3 is TGTGCCAGCTCGGTAATAGCGGGGGCTGGCCTCATTCAGTACTTC.

This rearrangement joins TRBV18 to TRBJ1-4; D is possibly TRBD1 (6 bases). This CDR3 comprises 14 residues. V dropped 8 bases and J dropped 5 bases, with 15 bases sitting between them. CDR1 is KGHSH and CDR2 is LQKENI in the germline V gene. The CDR3 nucleotides are TGTGCCAGCCGCCCGGGACAAGCAAATGAAAAACTGTTTTTT. Encoded protein: CASRPGQANEKLFF. The full variable domain, with the rest looked up from reference TRBV18 and TRBJ1-4, is NAGVMQNPRHLVRRRGQEARLRCSPMKGHSHVYWYRQLPEEGLKFMVYLQKENIIDESGMPKERFSAEFPKEGPSILRIQQVVRGDSAAYFCASRPGQANEKLFFGSGTQLSVL.

This clonotype was seen a few times. The V call is TRBV30, the J call TRBJ2-1, with TRBD2 matching 13 bases. The V segment lost 8 bases and the J segment 1 base; nucleotides outside the gene matches: 8. Germline V gene lookup returns CDR1 GTSNPN and CDR2 SVGIG (reference sequence). The CDR3 contains 16 residues. CDR3 loop: CAALETSGRSYNEQFF. In DNA form, the CDR3 reads TGTGCCGCACTCGAGACTAGCGGGAGGTCCTACAATGAGCAGTTCTTC.